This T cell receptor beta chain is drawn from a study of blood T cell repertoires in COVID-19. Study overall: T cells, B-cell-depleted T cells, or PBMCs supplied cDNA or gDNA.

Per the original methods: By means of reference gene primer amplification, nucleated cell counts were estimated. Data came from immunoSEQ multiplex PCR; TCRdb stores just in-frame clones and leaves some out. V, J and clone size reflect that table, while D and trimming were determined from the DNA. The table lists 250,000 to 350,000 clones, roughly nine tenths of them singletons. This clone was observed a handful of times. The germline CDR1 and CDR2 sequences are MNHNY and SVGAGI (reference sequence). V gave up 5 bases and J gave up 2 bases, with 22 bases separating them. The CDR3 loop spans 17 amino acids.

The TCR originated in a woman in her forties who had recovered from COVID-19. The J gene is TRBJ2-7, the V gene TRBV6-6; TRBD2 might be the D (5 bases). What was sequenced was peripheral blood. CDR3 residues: CASSRHVSGGVAYEQYF. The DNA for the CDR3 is TGTGCCAGCAGTCGACACGTTTCAGGAGGAGTGGCCTACGAGCAGTACTTC.